This is a list of T cell receptor beta chains from one sample in a study of regulatory T cells in long-lasting Graves disease. From the multiplex PCR reads, TCRdb called clonotypes with MiXCR, one entry per CDR3 protein. This table holds 400,000 to 450,000 distinct CDR3 sequences, about 17% found once. A further study also used this sample, focusing on T cells in Graves' hyperthyroidism and ophthalmopathy.

The sample consisted of peripheral blood mononuclear cells (PBMCs), taken at new diagnosis, from a patient treated with antithyroid drugs. The source of these receptors is a young woman with Graves disease. CDR3s include the opening cysteine and the closing phenylalanine or tryptophan. The D gene is left open where the match is weak. A row's size may be missing; if present it is once, few, many or a size class.

clone_size: many
v_call: TRBV19
j_call: TRBJ2-3
d_call: .
cdr3_nt: TGTGCCAGTAGTAATAGCGGTAGCACAGATACGCAGTATTTT
cdr3_aa: CASSNSGSTDTQYF

clone_size: many
v_call: TRBV2
j_call: TRBJ1-1
d_call: .
cdr3_nt: TGTGCCAGCAGTGGGAAACAAGGTCGGATACCTGAAGCTTTCTTT
cdr3_aa: CASSGKQGRIPEAFF

clone_size: many
v_call: TRBV20-1
j_call: TRBJ1-2
d_call: .
cdr3_nt: TGCAGTGCTAGATCCCGACAGGAAGCTAACTATGGCTACACCTTC
cdr3_aa: CSARSRQEANYGYTF

clone_size: many
v_call: TRBV6-5
j_call: TRBJ1-1
d_call: .
cdr3_nt: TGTGCCAGCAGTTACCGGGGGGCAAGAGCTTTCTTT
cdr3_aa: CASSYRGARAFF

clone_size: .
v_call: TRBV18
j_call: TRBJ1-2
d_call: .
cdr3_nt: TGTGCCAGCTCACCTTCTCGGGGGTGGACAGCTAAGAACTATGGCTACACCTTC
cdr3_aa: CASSPSRGWTAKNYGYTF

clone_size: many
v_call: TRBV30
j_call: TRBJ2-7
d_call: TRBD2
cdr3_nt: TGTGCCTGGACTCGGGGGGTATCCTACGAGCAGTACTTC
cdr3_aa: CAWTRGVSYEQYF

clone_size: .
v_call: TRBV29-1
j_call: TRBJ1-2
d_call: TRBD1
cdr3_nt: TGCAGCGTTGAAAGCCAGGGGGAAAACTATGGCTACACCTTC
cdr3_aa: CSVESQGENYGYTF

clone_size: many
v_call: TRBV24-1
j_call: TRBJ1-1
d_call: .
cdr3_nt: TGTGCCACCAGTGATTTGGACCTGACTGAAGCTTTCTTT
cdr3_aa: CATSDLDLTEAFF

clone_size: many
v_call: TRBV5-1
j_call: TRBJ2-5
d_call: .
cdr3_nt: TGCGCCAGCAGCAAATCCCTGGCAGTTCAAGAGACCCAGTACTTC
cdr3_aa: CASSKSLAVQETQYF

clone_size: many
v_call: TRBV7-2
j_call: TRBJ2-3
d_call: .
cdr3_nt: TGTGCCAGCAGCCTCCTTTCGGGCGGGAGCACAGATACGCAGTATTTT
cdr3_aa: CASSLLSGGSTDTQYF

clone_size: many
v_call: TRBV13
j_call: TRBJ2-1
d_call: TRBD2
cdr3_nt: TGTGCCAGCAACCCATCAACGACTAGCGGGAGTTCTGAGCAGTTCTTC
cdr3_aa: CASNPSTTSGSSEQFF

clone_size: many
v_call: TRBV28
j_call: TRBJ1-1
d_call: .
cdr3_nt: TGTGCCAGCGCCGCCATAACTACCAGCTACCCGAACACTGAAGCTTTCTTT
cdr3_aa: CASAAITTSYPNTEAFF

clone_size: many
v_call: TRBV27
j_call: TRBJ1-1
d_call: .
cdr3_nt: TGTGCCAGCAATCTGTCAGGCGCACCGAACACTGAAGCTTTCTTT
cdr3_aa: CASNLSGAPNTEAFF

clone_size: few
v_call: TRBV5-1
j_call: TRBJ2-7
d_call: .
cdr3_nt: TGCGCCAGCACCCCGGCCGGGACCTCGTGGGAGCAGTACTTC
cdr3_aa: CASTPAGTSWEQYF

clone_size: many
v_call: TRBV11-2
j_call: TRBJ1-1
d_call: .
cdr3_nt: TGTGCCAGCAGCTTAGTTACGCATTCGGGCACTGAAGCTTTCTTT
cdr3_aa: CASSLVTHSGTEAFF

clone_size: few
v_call: TRBV15
j_call: TRBJ2-3
d_call: .
cdr3_nt: TGTGCCACCAGCACCGGAGAGACATCAACACCCGGCACAGATACGCAGTATTTT
cdr3_aa: CATSTGETSTPGTDTQYF

clone_size: many
v_call: TRBV7-3
j_call: TRBJ1-1
d_call: .
cdr3_nt: TGTGCCAGCAGCGCCCGCCTGAACACTGAAGCTTTCTTT
cdr3_aa: CASSARLNTEAFF

clone_size: .
v_call: TRBV28
j_call: TRBJ2-1
d_call: TRBD2
cdr3_nt: TGTGCCAGCAGTCTAGCGGGAGTGGCCTACAATGAGCAGTTCTTC
cdr3_aa: CASSLAGVAYNEQFF

clone_size: many
v_call: TRBV20-1
j_call: TRBJ1-2
d_call: .
cdr3_nt: TGCAGTGTGACGCGGGGGCGTTCGGGCTACACCTTC
cdr3_aa: CSVTRGRSGYTF

clone_size: many
v_call: TRBV5-1
j_call: TRBJ1-1
d_call: TRBD1
cdr3_nt: TGCGCCAGCAGCCAGAGACCTCGGGGACAGGGGGCTCTCACTGAAGCTTTCTTT
cdr3_aa: CASSQRPRGQGALTEAFF

clone_size: many
v_call: TRBV28
j_call: TRBJ1-5
d_call: .
cdr3_nt: TGTGCCAGCAGCACCGGGGCACCTTATAGCAATCAGCCCCAGCATTTT
cdr3_aa: CASSTGAPYSNQPQHF

clone_size: few
v_call: TRBV24-1
j_call: TRBJ2-5
d_call: .
cdr3_nt: TGTGCCACCAGTGATTTGCAGTTTGCCGGGATAGAGACCCAGTACTTC
cdr3_aa: CATSDLQFAGIETQYF